The clone carrying this T cell receptor beta chain turned up a few times. Its cognate antigen is unknown. This CDR3 comprises 12 residues. The germline CDR1 and CDR2 sequences are MNHEY and SMNVEV (reference sequence). V gave up 1 base and J gave up 4 bases, with 3 bases separating them. The data stem from a study of naive and memory T cell subsets. The study, taken as a whole, reports: Especially in CD8 cells, naive repertoires contained a few larger clonotypes, possibly CD45RA-re-expressing memory cells.

An equimolar mix of two oligonucleotides served as the beta constant-region primer for TRBC1 and TRBC2. Four rounds of PCR amplified the ligated cDNA using nested alpha and beta constant-region primers plus SP2. One entry per CDR3 protein results from TCRdb running MiXCR on the UMI-ligation and nested PCR reads. Seen here are approximately 150,000 distinct CDR3 sequences, about 20% observed once, and the top ten hold around 0.63%. The clonotype was recovered from a human donor in good health. The chain recombines TRBV27 with TRBJ2-3, with D unresolved. The sample comprised naive CD8+ T cells from blood. CDR3 residues: CASSLWSDTQYF. CDR3 nucleotides: TGTGCCAGCAGTTTATGGTCAGATACGCAGTATTTT.